A single sample is the source of the 4 T cell receptor beta chains below, sequenced in a study of blood T cell repertoires in COVID-19. Clones were read by immunoSEQ multiplex PCR, and TCRdb kept only the in-frame ones, dropping some. Of roughly 380,000 clones in the sample, 70% to 90% were seen once. The source material was peripheral blood. The receptors derive from a woman between 35 and 50 years old with COVID-19, enrolled during active disease.

This chain uses TRBV28 with TRBJ2-2; D is possibly TRBD2 (6 bases). The CDR3 runs to 13 residues. Germline values: CDR1 MDHEN, CDR2 SYDVKM. Trimming stripped 5 bases from V and 6 bases from J, with 10 bases between. In DNA form, the CDR3 reads TGTGCCAGCAGTATACCGGGGGCCGGGGAGCTGTTTTTT. It is translated as CASSIPGAGELFF.

The V call is TRBV7-9, the J call TRBJ1-5; a possible D gene is TRBD1 (6 bases). V gave up 8 bases and J gave up 7 bases, with 12 bases separating them. Germline assignment: CDR1 SEHNR and CDR2 FQNEAQ (reference sequence). This CDR3 is 12 amino acids long. The CDR3 loop reads CASAPGEQPQHF. CDR3 nucleotides: TGTGCCAGCGCTCCAGGGGAACAGCCCCAGCATTTT.

The chain uses TRBV5-1 and TRBJ1-1; 8 bases align to TRBD1. Germline lookup yields CDR1 SGHRS and CDR2 YFSETQ. The CDR3 is made up of 15 amino acids. Losses at the gene ends were 0 bases for V and 4 bases for J; bases not matched to a gene: 5. The CDR3 spells CASSLAQGAPTEAFF. The CDR3 DNA follows: TGCGCCAGCAGCTTGGCCCAGGGGGCGCCCACTGAAGCTTTCTTT. The variable domain in full, with the rest retrieved from reference TRBV5-1 and TRBJ1-1, is KAGVTQTPRYLIKTRGQQVTLSCSPISGHRSVSWYQQTPGQGLQFLFEYFSETQRNKGNFPGRFSGRQFSNSRSEMNVSTLELGDSALYLCASSLAQGAPTEAFFGQGTRLTVV.

This rearrangement joins TRBV11-2 to TRBJ2-7, with 8 bases aligning to TRBD2. This CDR3 spans 16 amino acids. After removal of 3 bases from V and 2 bases from J, the junction contained 9 bases not matched to a gene. From germline, CDR1 is SGHAT and CDR2 FQNNGV. The CDR3 DNA sequence: TGTGCCAGCAGCTTGGGCGCGGGGGGACCGACCTACGAGCAGTACTTC. Amino acid sequence: CASSLGAGGPTYEQYF.